The 25 T cell receptor beta chains below all came from one sample that was sequenced in a study of T cell responses to AZD1222 COVID-19 vaccine. Profiling relied on immunoSEQ multiplex PCR, and the TCRdb table lists in-frame clones only, not all of them. The table records fewer than 150,000 clones, roughly 91% of them present only once. The sample in question was peripheral blood, obtained 28 days after the second AZD1222 dose. These receptors all come from an adult who received the AZD1222 COVID-19 vaccine.

The rearrangement links TRBV6-6 to TRBJ2-5; 9 bases agree with TRBD1. CDR1 and CDR2 (germline): MNHNY, SVGAGI (reference sequence). V was clipped by 4 bases and J by 5 bases; unmatched bases: 5. This CDR3 has 14 amino acids. The CDR3: CASSWTGVRETQYF. For the CDR3, the DNA is TGTGCCAGCAGTTGGACAGGGGTCCGGGAGACCCAGTACTTC.

The J gene is TRBJ1-1, the V gene TRBV2; D not resolved. The CDR3 has 12 amino acids. The V end lost 8 bases, the J end lost 9 bases, and 16 bases lay between the germline ends. Per germline, CDR1 SNHLY and CDR2 FYNNEI. The CDR3 loop is CASLTLGAKAFF. In DNA form, the CDR3 reads TGTGCCAGCCTTACACTGGGCGCTAAAGCTTTCTTT.

The chain is built from TRBV7-9 and TRBJ1-1, with D possibly matching TRBD1 (6 bases). This CDR3 contains 12 residues. V lost 5 bases, J lost 12 bases, and 16 bases lay in between. The germline CDR1 and CDR2 sequences are SEHNR and FQNEAQ (reference sequence). The CDR3 loop reads CASSHQGKTSFF. Here the CDR3 DNA reads TGTGCCAGCAGCCACCAGGGGAAGACGTCTTTCTTT.

Of note for this clone: Other DNA sequences in this specimen translate into the identical CDR3. The chain couples TRBV7-9 to TRBJ1-1, with TRBD1 matching 7 bases. J gave up 2 bases and V 0 bases, and 3 bases lay outside the gene matches. From germline, CDR1 is SEHNR and CDR2 FQNEAQ (reference sequence). The CDR3 totals 15 residues. DNA of the CDR3: TGTGCCAGCAGCTTAGCGGGGACAGCCAACACTGAAGCTTTCTTT. The encoded protein is CASSLAGTANTEAFF.

The DNA of the CDR3 is TGTGCTAGTGGTTTCCAGCCGAACACTGAAGCTTTCTTT. This encodes CASGFQPNTEAFF. The chain has TRBV12-5 and TRBJ1-1, with D unclear. Germline V gene data show CDR1 as LGHNT and CDR2 as FRNRAP. The ends were cut back, 3 bases at V and 1 base at J, with 6 bases in the middle. The CDR3 runs 13 residues.

The chain is built from TRBV6-5 and TRBJ1-5; D remains unclear. There are 10 residues in the CDR3. Trimming cost V 7 bases and J 3 bases, with 1 base left between them. Germline V gene sequence: CDR1 MNHEY, CDR2 SVGAGI. CDR3 loop: CASNNQPQHF. The CDR3 coding sequence is TGTGCCAGCAACAATCAGCCCCAGCATTTT.

This sequence joins TRBV27 and TRBJ1-1; D perhaps matches TRBD1 (5 bases). V was trimmed by 8 bases and J by 4 bases, leaving 20 bases between them. This CDR3 spans 15 amino acids. CDR1 MNHEY and CDR2 SMNVEV come from the germline V gene (reference sequence). This chain's CDR3 is CASRTGGQGGTEAFF. As DNA, the CDR3 is TGTGCCAGCCGGACCGGTGGGCAGGGAGGCACTGAAGCTTTCTTT.

The V call is TRBV30, the J call TRBJ2-7; D is possibly TRBD2 (6 bases). Per the germline V gene, CDR1 is GTSNPN and CDR2 is SVGIG (reference sequence). CDR3 length equals 10 residues. Trimming pared 8 bases from V and 6 bases from J, leaving 11 bases between. This chain's CDR3 is CAGGGVEQYF. CDR3 coding DNA: TGTGCCGGAGGAGGGGTCGAGCAGTACTTC. Full variable domain (remainder filled in from reference TRBV30 and TRBJ2-7): SQTIHQWPATLVQPVGSPLSLECTVEGTSNPNLYWYRQAAGRGLQLLFYSVGIGQISSEVPQNLSASRPQDRQFILSSKKLLLSDSGFYLCAGGGVEQYFGPGTRLTVT.

This sequence joins TRBV29-1 and TRBJ2-7, with 12 bases that match TRBD1. There are 15 residues in the CDR3. J gave up 1 base and V 5 bases, and 6 bases lay outside the gene matches. Looked up from germline, CDR1 is SQVTM and CDR2 is ANQGSEA. The CDR3 coding sequence is TGCAGCGTTACACCGGGACAGGGGGCTTCCTACGAGCAGTACTTC. This codes for CSVTPGQGASYEQYF.

V usage is TRBV9 and J usage is TRBJ2-3; TRBD1 might be the D (5 bases). Germline V lookup: CDR1 SGDLS, CDR2 YYNGEE. The V and J ends lost 4 bases and 0 bases respectively, with 18 bases between them. There are 17 residues in the CDR3. The DNA of the CDR3 is TGTGCCAGCAGCCCGGGTAATTGGGGCACTAGCACAGATACGCAGTATTTT. Its translation is CASSPGNWGTSTDTQYF.

V gene TRBV28 combines with J gene TRBJ1-2; 9 bases line up with TRBD1. Trimming cost V 6 bases and J 5 bases; bases outside gene matches: 1. CDR1 and CDR2 from the germline V gene are MDHEN and SYDVKM. This CDR3 has 12 residues. CDR3 region: CASRGQGYGYTF. The CDR3, as DNA: TGTGCCAGCAGGGGACAGGGATATGGCTACACCTTC.

This clone has just one count. The chain links TRBV11-3 to TRBJ2-7; 10 bases agree with TRBD2. The CDR3 is 14 amino acids. The V gene's germline CDR1 is SGHNT and CDR2 YENEEA. The trim removed 3 bases at V and 3 bases at J, leaving 2 bases unmatched. In DNA, the CDR3 is TGTGCCAGCAGCTTCCTAGCGGGAGACTACGAGCAGTACTTC. Translation gives CASSFLAGDYEQYF.

The chain couples TRBV9 to TRBJ2-2, with 8 bases identical to TRBD2. Looked up from germline, CDR1 is SGDLS and CDR2 is YYNGEE. After removal of 2 bases from V and 1 base from J, the junction contained 4 bases not matched to a gene. The CDR3 spans 16 residues. The CDR3 here is CASSVGSGGNTGELFF. CDR3 bases: TGTGCCAGCAGCGTTGGGAGCGGGGGGAACACCGGGGAGCTGTTTTTT.

The chain employs TRBV5-4 and TRBJ2-7; TRBD2 matches at 13 bases. The CDR3 spans 15 residues. V lost 4 bases and J lost 7; bases outside the gene matches: 8. From germline, CDR1 is SGHNT and CDR2 YYREEE (reference sequence). The CDR3 loop reads CASSPPPGLAGEQYF. The CDR3 nucleotides are TGTGCCAGCAGCCCGCCGCCGGGACTAGCGGGGGAGCAGTACTTC.

The chain joins TRBV5-6 to TRBJ2-5; D call uncertain. The CDR3 loop spans 13 amino acids. The ends were cut back, 4 bases at V and 5 bases at J, with 12 bases in the middle. CDR1 and CDR2 from the germline V gene are SGHDT and YYEEEE. CDR3 in DNA: TGTGCCAGCAGCCGCCTGCCGCGGGAGACCCAGTACTTC. Translating gives CASSRLPRETQYF.

In regard to this clone: The same CDR3 also results from other DNA sequences found in this sample. The rearrangement links TRBV19 to TRBJ1-1; 7 positions agree with TRBD1. Germline values: CDR1 LNHDA, CDR2 SQIVND (reference sequence). This CDR3 region has 13 residues. J gave up 0 bases and V 6 bases, and 1 base lay outside the gene matches. CDR3 bases: TGTGCCAGTAGAGGGACAGTGAACACTGAAGCTTTCTTT. As protein: CASRGTVNTEAFF.

This chain uses TRBV12-3 or TRBV12-4 with TRBJ2-1; 12 positions agree with TRBD2. The CDR3 runs 13 residues. J gave up 10 bases and V 5 bases, and 3 bases lay outside the gene matches. CDR3 loop: CASSHGLAGEQFF. CDR3 coding DNA: TGTGCCAGCAGTCACGGACTAGCGGGGGAGCAGTTCTTC.

V gene TRBV4-2 combines with J gene TRBJ2-2; 8 positions agree with TRBD2. The germline gives CDR1 LGHNA, CDR2 YNFKEQ. V was clipped by 3 bases and J by 4 bases; unmatched bases: 7. The CDR3 runs 16 residues. The CDR3, as DNA: TGTGCCAGCAGCCAGATAGGCGGGAGGAGCACCGGGGAGCTGTTTTTT. It is translated as CASSQIGGRSTGELFF.

This chain links TRBV27 with TRBJ2-7; 14 nucleotides align to TRBD2. Germline trimming cut 7 bases from V and 3 bases from J; bases unmatched to any gene: 5. The length of the CDR3 is 15 residues. Germline V gene sequence: CDR1 MNHEY, CDR2 SMNVEV (reference sequence). The CDR3 DNA sequence: TGTGCCAGCACCCGGGGGACTAGCGGGAGCTACGAGCAGTACTTC. Translation: CASTRGTSGSYEQYF.

The chain carries TRBV19 and TRBJ1-3; no definite D call. V shed 4 bases and J shed 6 bases, with 10 bases lying between them. Germline assignment: CDR1 LNHDA and CDR2 SQIVND (reference sequence). The CDR3 has 13 amino acids. Written as DNA, the CDR3 is TGTGCCAGTAGTACCCTACTTAAAAACACCATATATTTT. Amino acid sequence: CASSTLLKNTIYF. Supplemented by reference TRBV19 and TRBJ1-3, the full variable domain reads DGGITQSPKYLFRKEGQNVTLSCEQNLNHDAMYWYRQDPGQGLRLIYYSQIVNDFQKGDIAEGYSVSREKKESFPLTVTSAQKNPTAFYLCASSTLLKNTIYFGEGSWLTVV.

This clone was counted a single time. The chain joins TRBV29-1 to TRBJ2-7; D is undetermined. V lost 7 bases to trimming and J lost 3 bases, with 19 bases between them. CDR3 length equals 14 residues. The germline V gene encodes CDR1 SQVTM and CDR2 ANQGSEA. The CDR3 region is CSAYDTGSYYEQYF. Here the CDR3 DNA reads TGCAGCGCCTACGACACCGGGTCGTACTACGAGCAGTACTTC.

This clone has only one observation. V and J are TRBV28 and TRBJ1-1; TRBD1 matches at 7 bases. The germline V gene has CDR1 MDHEN and CDR2 SYDVKM. V was clipped by 2 bases and J by 5 bases; unmatched bases: 8. The CDR3 has 15 amino acids. CDR3 in DNA: TGTGCCAGCAGTTTAATTCAGGGGGGGGTTACTGAAGCTTTCTTT. Protein sequence: CASSLIQGGVTEAFF.

The gene calls are TRBV4-3 and TRBJ1-2, with 7 bases aligning to TRBD1. Germline lookup yields CDR1 LGHNA and CDR2 YSLEER. This CDR3 has 15 residues. The V gene end was trimmed by 0 bases and the J gene end by 7 bases; junction bases not matched to a gene: 8. In DNA, the CDR3 is TGCGCCAGCAGCCAAGAACCAACAGGGGTAGGTGGCTACACCTTC. This translates into CASSQEPTGVGGYTF.

The chain recombines TRBV29-1 with TRBJ1-5; 7 nucleotides align to TRBD1. V lost 7 bases and J lost 0; bases outside the gene matches: 6. In germline, CDR1 is SQVTM, CDR2 ANQGSEA. CDR3 size: 14 residues. CDR3 bases: TGCAGCGCCGCACAGGGGAATAGCAATCAGCCCCAGCATTTT. Encoded protein: CSAAQGNSNQPQHF.

The chain uses TRBV11-3 and TRBJ1-4; D is undetermined. The CDR3 extends over 13 amino acids. Germline values: CDR1 SGHNT, CDR2 YENEEA. Trimming cost V 1 base and J 5 bases, with 5 bases left between them. The CDR3 sequence: CASSLVWNEKLFF. Here the CDR3 DNA reads TGTGCCAGCAGCTTAGTCTGGAATGAAAAACTGTTTTTT.